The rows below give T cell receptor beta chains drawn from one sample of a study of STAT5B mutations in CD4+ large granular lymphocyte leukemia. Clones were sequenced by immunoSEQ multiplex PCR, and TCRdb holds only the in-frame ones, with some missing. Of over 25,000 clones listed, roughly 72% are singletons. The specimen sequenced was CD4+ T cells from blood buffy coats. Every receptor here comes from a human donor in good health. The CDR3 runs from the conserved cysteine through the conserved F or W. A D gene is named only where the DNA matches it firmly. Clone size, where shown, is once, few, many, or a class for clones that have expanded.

CASSPGGGVKRYTF	TGCGCCAGCAGCCCCGGGGGAGGGGTTAAACGCTACACCTTC	NA	TRBV5-1	TRBJ1-2	few
CASSSRTQGANEKLFF	TGTGCCAGCAGTTCTCGAACTCAGGGGGCTAATGAAAAACTGTTTTTT	TRBD1	TRBV28	TRBJ1-4	few
CASSIRGGDFEQFF	TGTGCCAGTAGTATCCGCGGGGGGGATTTTGAGCAGTTCTTC	TRBD2	TRBV19	TRBJ2-1	few
CAISELSGEQETQYF	TGTGCCATCAGTGAACTTAGCGGGGAGCAAGAGACCCAGTACTTC	TRBD2	TRBV10-3	TRBJ2-5	NA
CASLDRDPYEQYF	TGTGCCAGCTTAGACAGGGATCCCTACGAGCAGTACTTC	NA	TRBV21-1	TRBJ2-7	NA
CATTRGQLVSNEQYF	TGTGCCACCACTCGTGGACAGTTGGTTTCCAACGAGCAGTACTTC	NA	TRBV28	TRBJ2-7	NA
CASSFGYHMNTEAFF	TGTGCCAGCAGCTTTGGGTACCATATGAACACTGAAGCTTTCTTT	NA	TRBV5-8	TRBJ1-1	NA
CASSLESEAFF	TGTGCCAGCAGCTTAGAGTCTGAAGCTTTCTTT	NA	TRBV7-6	TRBJ1-1	NA
CASSSGTGGLYEQYF	TGTGCCAGCAGCTCCGGGACAGGGGGCCTCTACGAGCAGTACTTC	TRBD1	TRBV11-2	TRBJ2-7	once
CASSQDRGYGQPQHF	TGCGCCAGCAGCCAAGATAGGGGTTATGGTCAGCCCCAGCATTTT	NA	TRBV4-3	TRBJ1-5	NA
CASKNLRDTTYEQYF	TGTGCCAGCAAGAACCTCCGGGACACAACCTACGAGCAGTACTTC	NA	TRBV5-8	TRBJ2-7	few
CATARSKTTGELFF	TGTGCCACCGCGCGATCAAAAACTACCGGGGAGCTGTTTTTT	NA	TRBV2	TRBJ2-2	NA
CASSLGKTAYEQYF	TGTGCCAGCAGTTTAGGGAAGACAGCATACGAGCAGTACTTC	NA	TRBV27	TRBJ2-7	NA
CASSKRVRQGQEKSYEQYF	TGTGCCAGCAGCAAAAGGGTCCGGCAGGGTCAAGAGAAATCCTACGAGCAGTACTTC	NA	TRBV21-1	TRBJ2-7	NA
CASSQEGWSAEAFF	TGCGCCAGCAGCCAAGAGGGATGGAGCGCTGAAGCTTTCTTT	NA	TRBV4-1	TRBJ1-1	NA
CASSPGPTGEQYF	TGTGCCAGCAGTCCGGGACCAACTGGAGAGCAGTACTTC	NA	TRBV6-5	TRBJ2-7	NA
CASSLYGDNHEQFF	TGCGCCAGCAGCTTGTATGGAGACAACCATGAGCAGTTCTTC	NA	TRBV5-1	TRBJ2-1	NA
CSAAGQFYGYTF	TGCAGCGCGGCAGGACAGTTCTATGGCTACACCTTC	NA	TRBV29-1	TRBJ1-2	NA
CASSGRDIVYQPQHF	TGTGCCAGCAGTGGTCGGGACATTGTATATCAGCCCCAGCATTTT	NA	TRBV2	TRBJ1-5	NA
CASSLDVGTGSYEQYF	TGCGCCAGCAGCTTGGATGTTGGGACAGGCTCCTACGAGCAGTACTTC	TRBD1	TRBV5-1	TRBJ2-7	NA
CATSRDQDQPQHF	TGTGCCACCAGCAGAGATCAGGATCAGCCCCAGCATTTT	NA	TRBV15	TRBJ1-5	few
CASSLSGDRGPYNSPLHF	TGTGCCAGCAGTTTATCAGGGGACAGGGGGCCCTATAATTCACCCCTCCACTTT	TRBD1	TRBV27	TRBJ1-6	NA
CASSQGERLVTNEKLFF	TGCGCCAGCAGCCAAGGGGAGAGGTTGGTGACTAATGAAAAACTGTTTTTT	NA	TRBV4-1	TRBJ1-4	NA
CASSWDRSNYGYTF	TGCGCCAGCAGCTGGGACAGGTCTAACTATGGCTACACCTTC	TRBD1	TRBV5-1	TRBJ1-2	NA
CASSGQGARYTGELFF	TGTGCCAGCAGTGGACAGGGGGCGCGATATACCGGGGAGCTGTTTTTT	TRBD1	TRBV2	TRBJ2-2	NA
CARGLAGGSTDTQYF	TGTGCCAGGGGACTAGCGGGGGGGAGCACAGATACGCAGTATTTT	TRBD2	TRBV2	TRBJ2-3	NA
CASSPTGGGSYEQYF	TGCGCCAGCAGCCCCACGGGGGGAGGATCCTACGAGCAGTACTTC	TRBD2	TRBV5-1	TRBJ2-7	NA
CASSAPQFENTEAFF	TGTGCCAGCAGCGCCCCTCAGTTTGAGAACACTGAAGCTTTCTTT	NA	TRBV9	TRBJ1-1	NA
CSAMRAEAFF	TGCAGTGCGATGAGGGCTGAAGCTTTCTTT	NA	TRBV20-1	TRBJ1-1	few
CSVREGGTDTQYF	TGCAGCGTTCGGGAGGGGGGCACAGATACGCAGTATTTT	TRBD2	TRBV29-1	TRBJ2-3	NA
CASISTGVLASTQYF	TGTGCCAGCATAAGTACAGGGGTGTTAGCTAGTACGCAGTATTTT	TRBD1	TRBV6-1	TRBJ2-3	NA
CASSETIGLGGGYTF	TGTGCCAGCAGTGAAACCATAGGTTTGGGCGGTGGCTACACCTTC	NA	TRBV2	TRBJ1-2	NA
CATGRTEQYF	TGTGCCACCGGGCGGACCGAGCAGTACTTC	NA	TRBV6-5	TRBJ2-7	NA
CASSLSPDTQYF	TGTGCCAGCAGCTTATCGCCAGATACGCAGTATTTT	NA	TRBV7-2	TRBJ2-3	NA
CASSPGQRTYGYTF	TGTGCCAGCAGCCCCGGACAGAGAACTTATGGCTACACCTTC	NA	TRBV4-2	TRBJ1-2	few
CASSIYRGRDTEAFF	TGTGCCAGTAGTATTTACAGGGGTCGGGACACTGAAGCTTTCTTT	TRBD1	TRBV19	TRBJ1-1	NA
CASSVAGQGFYNEQFF	TGTGCCAGCAGCGTAGCAGGACAGGGCTTCTACAATGAGCAGTTCTTC	TRBD1	TRBV9	TRBJ2-1	NA
CAWNQGYEQYF	TGTGCCTGGAATCAGGGCTACGAGCAGTACTTC	NA	TRBV30	TRBJ2-7	few
CATRGRDNSDTQYF	TGTGCCACCCGCGGCAGGGACAACTCGGATACGCAGTATTTT	NA	TRBV6-1	TRBJ2-3	NA
CAITGTGEVYGYTF	TGTGCCATCACGGGGACAGGGGAGGTCTATGGCTACACCTTC	TRBD1	TRBV10-3	TRBJ1-2	NA
CASSLVLGTNQETQYF	TGTGCCAGCAGCTTAGTTTTAGGGACTAACCAAGAGACCCAGTACTTC	TRBD2	TRBV7-2	TRBJ2-5	NA
CASRAGDTEAFF	TGTGCCAGCAGAGCAGGGGACACTGAAGCTTTCTTT	NA	TRBV25-1	TRBJ1-1	NA
CASSLTGLGGTQYF	TGCGCCAGCAGCTTGACGGGACTCGGGGGTACGCAGTATTTT	NA	TRBV5-1	TRBJ2-3	NA
CASSPLAGSTDTQYF	TGTGCCAGCAGTCCTCTAGCGGGGAGCACAGATACGCAGTATTTT	TRBD2	TRBV7-2	TRBJ2-3	few